This paragraph covers one TCR beta chain sequence. The target antigen is unknown. The PCR made use of 60 Vbeta and 13 Jbeta primers. Assay used: immunoSEQ multiplex PCR; TCRdb lists only in-frame clones, some missing. The table has 150,000 to 200,000 clones, roughly 79% seen once. This sample was included in a study of cytomegalovirus exposure and HLA in healthy donors. Study-level findings and limits: Listed as cytomegalovirus-associated were about 160 TCR beta chains. Relative to the roughly 700-donor mean, N-insertions were reportedly fewer in an Asian-associated ancestry cluster in a later analysis. The analysis excluded some indistinguishable V segments, including TRBV6-2 and TRBV6-3.

The CDR3 has 11 residues. Between the trimmed V and J ends, which lost 6 bases and 4 bases, there was a span of 6 bases. Germline V gives CDR1 MNHNS, CDR2 SASEGT. The chain joins TRBV6-1 to TRBJ1-2, with D hard to call. The sequencing sample was made of PBMCs. The receptor's source is a woman aged 25 to 39 in good health and CMV-seropositive. The chain's CDR3 is CASRERYGYTF. The DNA of the CDR3 is TGTGCCAGCAGGGAACGCTATGGCTACACCTTC.